Following are 10 T cell receptor beta chains from one sample sequenced in a study of Tregs in tolerant kidney transplant recipients. The assay was immunoSEQ multiplex PCR, and TCRdb's table has in-frame clones only and misses some. In the table there are 75,000 to 100,000 clones, under 95% of which are singletons. The nonmyeloablative bone marrow transplants came from related graft donors, with transient mixed chimerism. The sample consisted of CD4+ T cells from blood (PBMCs), taken 12 months after the transplant. These receptors all come from a human patient who received a combined kidney and bone marrow transplant. T cells may partly derive from the graft donor.

The genes are TRBV11-2 and TRBJ1-1; 8 bases line up with TRBD1. Germline lookup yields CDR1 SGHAT and CDR2 FQNNGV. There are 15 residues in the CDR3. J lost 1 base, V lost 4 bases, and 5 bases had no gene match. CDR3 DNA sequence: TGTGCCAGCAGCTCCGGACAGGGAGGGAACACTGAAGCTTTCTTT. This translates into CASSSGQGGNTEAFF.

The genes are TRBV9 and TRBJ2-1; D may be TRBD1 (7 bases). The length of the CDR3 is 15 residues. CDR1 SGDLS and CDR2 YYNGEE come from the germline V gene. V lost 3 bases, J lost 9 bases, and 19 bases lay in between. The CDR3 sequence is CASSDRGTVEGEQFF. In DNA, the CDR3 is TGTGCCAGCAGCGACCGCGGGACAGTGGAAGGTGAGCAGTTCTTC.

The chain links TRBV6-1 to TRBJ1-3; D is possibly TRBD1 (5 bases). The CDR3 spans 14 residues. The V end was cut by 6 bases, the J end by 4 bases, with 13 bases between. Looked up from germline, CDR1 is MNHNS and CDR2 is SASEGT. Written as DNA, the CDR3 is TGTGCCAGCAGACAGGAAATAGAAGGAAACACCATATATTTT. This encodes CASRQEIEGNTIYF.

This rearrangement joins TRBV4-3 to TRBJ2-6; 9 bases map to TRBD1. Germline-derived CDR1 and CDR2 are LGHNA and YSLEER. This CDR3 comprises 17 residues. J was trimmed by 2 bases and V by 1 base; bases with no gene match: 3. The CDR3 region is CASSQVQGAPGANVLTF. CDR3 coding DNA: TGCGCCAGCAGCCAAGTACAGGGGGCCCCTGGGGCCAACGTCCTGACTTTC.

The chain couples TRBV19 to TRBJ2-3; TRBD1 matches 7 bases. The CDR3 spans 15 residues. Germline trimming cut 6 bases from V and 8 bases from J; bases unmatched to any gene: 14. Looked up from germline, CDR1 is LNHDA and CDR2 is SQIVND (reference sequence). The CDR3 loop reads CASRGTAAEGSTQYF. Here the CDR3 DNA reads TGTGCCAGTAGAGGGACAGCGGCTGAGGGTAGTACGCAGTATTTT.

This clone appeared once. The genes are TRBV11-3 and TRBJ2-6; D gene ambiguous. The ends were cut back, 1 base at V and 0 bases at J, with 7 bases in the middle. CDR1 is SGHNT and CDR2 is YENEEA in the germline V gene. The CDR3 runs 16 residues. The chain's CDR3 is CASSLGYSSGANVLTF. The CDR3 region has the DNA TGTGCCAGCAGCTTAGGGTACAGCTCTGGGGCCAACGTCCTGACTTTC.

The V call is TRBV27, the J call TRBJ2-7, with 9 positions matching TRBD1. Trimming at V came to 5 bases and at J to 3 bases, leaving 8 bases not matched to a gene. This CDR3 contains 15 residues. From germline, CDR1 is MNHEY and CDR2 SMNVEV (reference sequence). CDR3 nucleotide sequence: TGTGCCAGCAGTAGAGGGACAGGGATTGACTACGAGCAGTACTTC. Translation: CASSRGTGIDYEQYF.

The chain recombines TRBV10-3 with TRBJ2-5; D possibly corresponds to TRBD2 (6 bases). The V gene lost 9 bases and the J gene lost 2 bases, with 16 bases spanning the gap. The germline V gene encodes CDR1 ENHRY and CDR2 SYGVKD. This CDR3 has 14 amino acids. CDR3: CAIARRGAQETQYF. The DNA for the CDR3 is TGTGCCATTGCACGGCGGGGAGCACAAGAGACCCAGTACTTC.

V gene TRBV7-3 combines with J gene TRBJ2-7, with TRBD2 matching over 10 bases. Germline CDR1 SGHTA, CDR2 FQGTGA. The CDR3 consists of 16 residues. The V and J ends lost 1 base and 5 bases, in that order; junction bases with no gene match: 8. The CDR3 coding sequence is TGTGCCAGCAGCTTAAGTGCAGCGGGAGGGCCTGACGAGCAGTACTTC. Its translation: CASSLSAAGGPDEQYF.

The chain carries TRBV5-1 and TRBJ2-1, with 9 bases identical to TRBD2. The CDR3 runs 17 residues. The V gene's germline CDR1 is SGHRS and CDR2 YFSETQ. V shed 0 bases, J shed 3 bases, and the junction held 7 bases outside the gene matches. CDR3 region: CASSLGVAGDGYNEQFF. In DNA, the CDR3 is TGCGCCAGCAGCTTGGGGGTAGCGGGAGATGGCTACAATGAGCAGTTCTTC.